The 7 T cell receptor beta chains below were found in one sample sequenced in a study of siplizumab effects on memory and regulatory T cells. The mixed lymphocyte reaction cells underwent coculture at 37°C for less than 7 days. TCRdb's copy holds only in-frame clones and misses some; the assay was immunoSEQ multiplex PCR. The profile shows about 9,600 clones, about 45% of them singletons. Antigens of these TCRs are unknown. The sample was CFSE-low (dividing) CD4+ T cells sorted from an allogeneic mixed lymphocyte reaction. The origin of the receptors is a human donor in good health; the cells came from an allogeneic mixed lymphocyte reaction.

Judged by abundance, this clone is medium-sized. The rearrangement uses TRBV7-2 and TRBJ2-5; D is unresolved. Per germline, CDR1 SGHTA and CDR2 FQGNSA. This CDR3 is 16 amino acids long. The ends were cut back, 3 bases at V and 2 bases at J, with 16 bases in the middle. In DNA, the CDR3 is TGTGCCAGCAGCTTGAGTGTAACCTCCCTTCAAGAGACCCAGTACTTC. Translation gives CASSLSVTSLQETQYF.

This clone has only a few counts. CDR3: CASSPGTGSNEQFF. CDR3 coding DNA: TGTGCCAGCAGCCCGGGGACAGGGAGCAATGAGCAGTTCTTC. The genes are TRBV11-3 and TRBJ2-1; 9 positions match TRBD1. V was pared by 5 bases and J by 6 bases, with 5 bases of the junction left unmatched. From germline, CDR1 is SGHNT and CDR2 YENEEA. The CDR3 sequence is 14 residues long. Based on the CDR3 plus reference TRBV11-3 and TRBJ2-1, the full variable domain is EAGVVQSPRYKIIEKKQPVAFWCNPISGHNTLYWYLQNLGQGPELLIRYENEEAVDDSQLPKDRFSAERLKGVDSTLKIQPAELGDSAVYLCASSPGTGSNEQFFGPGTRLTVL.

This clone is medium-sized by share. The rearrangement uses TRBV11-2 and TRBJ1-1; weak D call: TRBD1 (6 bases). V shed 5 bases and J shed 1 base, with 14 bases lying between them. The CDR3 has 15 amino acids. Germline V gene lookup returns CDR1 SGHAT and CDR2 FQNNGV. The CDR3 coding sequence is TGTGCCAGCAGCCTGAGGGGGGTTGGGAACACTGAAGCTTTCTTT. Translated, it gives CASSLRGVGNTEAFF.

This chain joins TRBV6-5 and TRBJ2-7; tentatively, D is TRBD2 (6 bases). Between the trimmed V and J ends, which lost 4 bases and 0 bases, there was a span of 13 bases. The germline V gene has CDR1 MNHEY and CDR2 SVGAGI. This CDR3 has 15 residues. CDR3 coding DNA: TGTGCCAGCAGTTCCGGGACTCGTAGCTCCTACGAGCAGTACTTC. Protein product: CASSSGTRSSYEQYF.

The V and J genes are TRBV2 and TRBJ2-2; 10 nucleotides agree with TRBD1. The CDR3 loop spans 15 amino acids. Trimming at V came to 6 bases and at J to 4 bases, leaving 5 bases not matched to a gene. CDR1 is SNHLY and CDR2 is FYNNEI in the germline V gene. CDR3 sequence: CASRRQGASTGELFF. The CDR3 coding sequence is TGTGCCAGCAGGCGACAGGGGGCCTCCACCGGGGAGCTGTTTTTT. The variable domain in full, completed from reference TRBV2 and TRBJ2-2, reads EPEVTQTPSHQVTQMGQEVILRCVPISNHLYFYWYRQILGQKVEFLVSFYNNEISEKSEIFDDQFSVERPDGSNFTLKIRSTKLEDSAMYFCASRRQGASTGELFFGEGSRLTVL.

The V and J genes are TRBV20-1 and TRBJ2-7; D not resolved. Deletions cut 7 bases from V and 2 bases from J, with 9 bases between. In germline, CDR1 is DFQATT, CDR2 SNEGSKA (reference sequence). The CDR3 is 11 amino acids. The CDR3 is CSVRLAYEQYF. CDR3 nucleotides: TGCAGTGTTCGTCTCGCCTACGAGCAGTACTTC.

CDR3 coding DNA: TGTGCCAGCACCCCTACTAGCGCCACCGAGTTGTTCTACAATGAGCAGTTCTTC. Protein: CASTPTSATELFYNEQFF. The rearrangement joins TRBV28 to TRBJ2-1; 7 bases fit TRBD2. The germline gives CDR1 MDHEN, CDR2 SYDVKM. The CDR3 extends over 18 amino acids. Losses at the gene ends were 7 bases for V and 3 bases for J; bases not matched to a gene: 18.